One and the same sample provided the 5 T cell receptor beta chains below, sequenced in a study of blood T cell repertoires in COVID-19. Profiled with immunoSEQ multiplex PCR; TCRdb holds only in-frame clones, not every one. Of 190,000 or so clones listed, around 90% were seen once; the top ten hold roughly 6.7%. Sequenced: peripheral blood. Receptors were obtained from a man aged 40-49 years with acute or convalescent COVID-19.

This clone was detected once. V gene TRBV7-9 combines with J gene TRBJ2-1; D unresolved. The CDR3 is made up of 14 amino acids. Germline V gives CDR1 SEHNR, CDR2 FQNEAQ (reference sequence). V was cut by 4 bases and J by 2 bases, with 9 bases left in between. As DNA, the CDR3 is TGTGCCAGCAGCTCCCCCAAGCCCTACAATGAGCAGTTCTTC. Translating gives CASSSPKPYNEQFF.

CDR3 in amino acids: CASSQERPGTGVPYGYTF. The CDR3 region has the DNA TGTGCCAGCAGCCAAGAGAGGCCCGGGACAGGGGTGCCCTATGGCTACACCTTC. The rearrangement joins TRBV3-1 (or the pseudogene TRBV3-2) to TRBJ1-2; 10 bases are shared with TRBD1. The CDR3 is made up of 18 amino acids. From germline, CDR1 is LGHDT and CDR2 YNNKEL (reference sequence). Trimming cost V 0 bases and J 4 bases; bases outside gene matches: 11.

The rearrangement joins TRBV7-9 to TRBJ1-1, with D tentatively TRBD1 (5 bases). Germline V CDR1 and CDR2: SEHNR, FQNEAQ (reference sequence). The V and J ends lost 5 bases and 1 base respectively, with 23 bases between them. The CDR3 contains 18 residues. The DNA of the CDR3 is TGTGCCAGCAGCCCCCCTCTACCCGGCCGACAGACGAACACTGAAGCTTTCTTT. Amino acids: CASSPPLPGRQTNTEAFF.

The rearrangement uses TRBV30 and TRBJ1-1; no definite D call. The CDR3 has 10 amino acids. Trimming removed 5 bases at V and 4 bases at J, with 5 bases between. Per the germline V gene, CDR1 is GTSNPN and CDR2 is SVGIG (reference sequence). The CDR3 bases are TGTGCCTGGTACAGCACTGAAGCTTTCTTT. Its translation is CAWYSTEAFF.

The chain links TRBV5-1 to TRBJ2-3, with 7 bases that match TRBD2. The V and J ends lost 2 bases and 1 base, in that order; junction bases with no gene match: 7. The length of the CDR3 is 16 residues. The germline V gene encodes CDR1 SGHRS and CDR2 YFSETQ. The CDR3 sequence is CASSFGLGVRTDTQYF. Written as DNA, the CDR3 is TGCGCCAGCAGCTTTGGACTAGGGGTTCGCACAGATACGCAGTATTTT.